This is a list of T cell receptor beta chains from one sample in a study of post-analysis software for immune sequencing data. MiXCR, run by TCRdb on the PCR reads, gives a single entry per CDR3 protein. This sample has a few hundred thousand distinct CDR3 sequences, with 35% to 40% found just once. Sequenced sample: blood. Receptors were obtained from a girl aged 10-17 years with multiple sclerosis. CDR3s include the opening cysteine and the closing phenylalanine or tryptophan. A D gene is named only where the DNA matches it firmly. Not all rows give a size; the values are once, few, many and, for expanded clones, a class.

>.|TRBV6-4|TRBJ2-3|TRBD2
TGTGCCAGCAGTGACTCTGGAGGGAGGGCGGATACGCAGTATTTT
CASSDSGGRADTQYF
>.|TRBV29-1|TRBJ1-2|.
TGCAGCGTCTTTGGTAGAACAAATGGCTACACCTTC
CSVFGRTNGYTF
>.|TRBV10-3|TRBJ1-2|.
TGTGCCATCAGTTTTGAATCTAACTATGGCTACACCTTC
CAISFESNYGYTF
>.|TRBV7-9|TRBJ2-5|TRBD1
TGTGCCGGCAGCTCGCACAGGGGGCAGGGAGAGACCCAGTACTTC
CAGSSHRGQGETQYF
>many|TRBV9|TRBJ2-1|TRBD2
TGTGCCAGCAGCGTAGGGGCTAGCGGGACCAATGAGCAGTTCTTC
CASSVGASGTNEQFF
>many|TRBV5-1|TRBJ2-5|.
TGCGCCAGCAGCTTGGGTAGGGGAGGAGAGACCCAGTACTTC
CASSLGRGGETQYF
>many|TRBV11-2|TRBJ2-5|TRBD2
TGTGCCAGCAGCTTAGGGGTAGCGGGAGACCGGGAGACCCAGTACTTC
CASSLGVAGDRETQYF
>many|TRBV29-1|TRBJ2-5|TRBD1
TGCAGCGTTGAAGATGAGACAGGGGTAGAGACCCAGTACTTC
CSVEDETGVETQYF
>few|TRBV5-6|TRBJ1-2|.
TGTGCCGGCAGCTTGGATGTTGTGGTAAACTATGGCTACACCTTC
CAGSLDVVVNYGYTF
>many|TRBV20-1|TRBJ1-5|.
TGCAGTGCGAGGGTGACCGGCCCCAATCAGCCCCAGCATTTT
CSARVTGPNQPQHF
>many|TRBV7-2|TRBJ1-1|.
TGTGCCAGCAGCTTAGAATTGATGAACACTGAAGCTTTCTTT
CASSLELMNTEAFF
>many|TRBV12-3/TRBV12-4|TRBJ1-6|TRBD1
TGTGCCAGCAATTTAGGACAGGGGACCTCACCCCTCCACTTT
CASNLGQGTSPLHF
>few|TRBV7-3|TRBJ1-1|TRBD1
TGTGCCAGCAGCGGGGGGACAGGCCCGACTTTCTTT
CASSGGTGPTFF